Listed below are T cell receptor beta chains from one sample, sequenced in a study of cytomegalovirus exposure and HLA in healthy donors. Using immunoSEQ multiplex PCR, the repertoire was profiled, and TCRdb retains in-frame clones only, with some absent. The table records roughly 140,000 clones, around 75% of them present only once. The sequenced material came from PBMCs. These receptor sequences come from a human donor in good health. Both conserved end residues are part of each CDR3. A D gene is named only where the DNA matches it firmly. Size tells how often a clone was seen (once, few, many) or the class of an expanded clone, and some rows leave it out.

J	size	V	D	DNA	CDR3
TRBJ2-1	NA	TRBV6-4	TRBD2	TGTGCCAGCAGCCGGGGGCTAGCGGGGGCCAATGAGCAGTTCTTC	CASSRGLAGANEQFF
TRBJ2-7	NA	TRBV9	NA	TGTGCCAGCAGCTACGCGGCCCAAGAGGCCCAGTACTTC	CASSYAAQEAQYF
TRBJ2-3	NA	TRBV4-2	NA	TGTGCCAGCAGCCAAGAATGGGGGCAGGGCGGCACAGATACGCAGTATTTT	CASSQEWGQGGTDTQYF
TRBJ1-4	NA	TRBV6-6	TRBD1	TGTGCCAGCAGTTACTGGGACAGGGGGCTTTCGGAAAAACTGTTTTTT	CASSYWDRGLSEKLFF
TRBJ2-1	NA	TRBV13	NA	TGTGCCAGTTTCGGACCCAGTCTAGGACACAGCAATGAGCAGTTCTTC	CASFGPSLGHSNEQFF
TRBJ1-6	NA	TRBV30	TRBD1	TGTGCCTGGAGTGTAATGGAGGGGGCTTATTCACCCCTCCACTTT	CAWSVMEGAYSPLHF
TRBJ1-1	NA	TRBV11-3	TRBD1	TGTGCCAGCAGCTTAGGGACTTCGCAGGGGGAGAACACTGAAGCTTTCTTT	CASSLGTSQGENTEAFF
TRBJ1-1	NA	TRBV7-2	NA	TGTGCCAGCAGCTTAACCGGTTACCAGAACACTGAAGCTTTCTTT	CASSLTGYQNTEAFF
TRBJ1-5	few	TRBV19	TRBD1	TGTGCCAGTAGGATTCCGGGACAGACTTATCAGCCCCAGCATTTT	CASRIPGQTYQPQHF
TRBJ1-6	NA	TRBV6-1	TRBD1	TGTGCCAGCTCTCTTGACCGAGGGACAGTTCGTTTATTT	CASSLDRGTVRLF
TRBJ2-7	NA	TRBV28	TRBD1	TGTGCCAGCCAGGGACAGCCCACCTACGAGCAGTACTTC	CASQGQPTYEQYF
TRBJ2-7	NA	TRBV28	TRBD1	TGTGCCAGCAGTCCAGGAGCAGGGGGTATGCCCGCCGAGCAGTACTTC	CASSPGAGGMPAEQYF
TRBJ2-2	NA	TRBV5-6	NA	TGTGCCAGCAGCTCCTACAGGGGGGGGAACACCGGGGAGCTGTTTTTT	CASSSYRGGNTGELFF
TRBJ2-1	once	TRBV28	TRBD2	TGTGCCAGCAGTAGGGCCAGGCGGGAGATAGATGAGCAGTTCTTC	CASSRARREIDEQFF
TRBJ2-1	NA	TRBV10-3	NA	TGTGCCATCAGTGAGGAGGGCAGCCCGTACAATGAGCAGTTCTTC	CAISEEGSPYNEQFF
TRBJ1-1	once	TRBV7-2	NA	TGTGCCAGCAGCTTAATGGGGGGGAAGGGTGAAGCTTTCTTT	CASSLMGGKGEAFF
TRBJ2-2	NA	TRBV15	NA	TGTGCCACCAGCAGAGATCGAGCGGACACCGGGGAGCTGTTTTTT	CATSRDRADTGELFF
TRBJ1-2	NA	TRBV11-3	TRBD1	TGTGCCAGCAGCTCCCAAATAGGGACAGCATATGGCTACACCTTC	CASSSQIGTAYGYTF
TRBJ1-4	once	TRBV5-1	NA	TGCGCCAGCAGCTTGGATGGCGGGCAGGGGTACAATGAAAAACTGTTTTTT	CASSLDGGQGYNEKLFF
TRBJ2-1	NA	TRBV20-1	NA	TGCAGTGCTAGGGCAAATGAGCAGTTCTTC	CSARANEQFF
TRBJ2-3	NA	TRBV5-6	TRBD1	TGTGCCAGCAGCTGGGACAGGACCACAGATACGCAGTATTTT	CASSWDRTTDTQYF
TRBJ2-5	NA	TRBV27	TRBD2	TGTGCCAGCAGTCCCGGGACTAGCGGGGGTAGGGAGACCCAGTACTTC	CASSPGTSGGRETQYF
TRBJ2-5	NA	TRBV5-8	TRBD2	TGTGCCAGCAGCTTGACTGGGGCTAGCGGGGGATCCCAAGAGACCCAGTACTTC	CASSLTGASGGSQETQYF
TRBJ2-1	few	TRBV2	NA	TGTGCCAGCAGTGAATACAGCGGCGGTGAGCAGTTCTTC	CASSEYSGGEQFF